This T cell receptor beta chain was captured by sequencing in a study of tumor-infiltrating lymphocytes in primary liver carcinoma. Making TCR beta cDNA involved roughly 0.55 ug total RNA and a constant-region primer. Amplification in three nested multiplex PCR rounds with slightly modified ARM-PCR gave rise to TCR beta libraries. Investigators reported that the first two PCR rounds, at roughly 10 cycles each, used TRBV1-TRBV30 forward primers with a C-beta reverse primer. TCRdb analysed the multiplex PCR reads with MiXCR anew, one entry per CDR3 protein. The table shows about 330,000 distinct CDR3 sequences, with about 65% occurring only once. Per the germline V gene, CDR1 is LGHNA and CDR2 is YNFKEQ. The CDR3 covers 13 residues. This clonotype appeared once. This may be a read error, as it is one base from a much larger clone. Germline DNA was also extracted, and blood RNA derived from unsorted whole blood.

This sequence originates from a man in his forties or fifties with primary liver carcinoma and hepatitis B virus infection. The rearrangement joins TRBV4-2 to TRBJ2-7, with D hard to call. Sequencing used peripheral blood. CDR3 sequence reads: CANSQDFSSEQYF. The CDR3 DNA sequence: TGTGCCAACAGCCAAGATTTCAGTAGCGAGCAGTACTTC.